This T cell receptor (beta chain) appears in the sequencing data of a study of cytomegalovirus exposure and HLA in healthy donors. The PCR employed 60 Vbeta primers together with 13 Jbeta primers. Some clones are missing from TCRdb's copy, which holds only in-frame ones; the method was immunoSEQ multiplex PCR. This table holds about 180,000 clones, approximately 80% found once. Sequenced input: PBMCs. This clonotype was obtained from a girl aged 10 to 17 in good health and CMV-seropositive.

CDR3 sequence: CASSYLGAPLSYEQYF. Here the CDR3 DNA reads TGTGCCAGCAGTTACCTGGGGGCCCCTCTCTCCTACGAGCAGTACTTC. The chain employs TRBV6-5 and TRBJ2-7; TRBD1 might be the D (6 bases). The length of the CDR3 is 16 residues. CDR1 is MNHEY and CDR2 is SVGAGI in the germline V gene. With 2 bases removed from V and 0 bases from J, the gap between germline ends came to 14 bases.